Listed below are T cell receptor beta chains from one sample, sequenced in a study of cytomegalovirus exposure and HLA in healthy donors. Produced via immunoSEQ multiplex PCR; TCRdb's table is partial and in-frame only. The table includes around 260,000 clones, 80% to 95% detected once. Sequencing was carried out using PBMCs. The receptors here all came from a woman aged 25 to 39 in good health and CMV-seronegative. CDR3s include the opening cysteine and the closing phenylalanine or tryptophan. D genes are given only for firm matches. Clone sizes are given selectively: once, few, many, or a class where the clone is expanded.

j_call v_call d_call clone_size cdr3_aa cdr3_nt
TRBJ2-7 TRBV29-1 TRBD2 NA CSVASGSREQYF TGCAGCGTTGCTAGCGGGAGTCGCGAGCAGTACTTC
TRBJ2-7 TRBV4-2 TRBD2 NA CASSQGGGSHEQYF TGTGCCAGCAGCCAAGGGGGCGGGAGCCACGAGCAGTACTTC
TRBJ1-3 TRBV29-1 TRBD1 NA CSAGPGGGTIYF TGCAGCGCCGGACCAGGGGGAGGCACCATATATTTT
TRBJ1-2 TRBV2 NA NA CASSEERYYGYTF TGTGCCAGCAGTGAGGAGCGGTACTATGGCTACACCTTC
TRBJ2-6 TRBV7-3 NA NA CASSPEVNSGANVLTF TGTGCCAGCAGCCCAGAGGTAAACTCTGGGGCCAACGTCCTGACTTTC
TRBJ1-1 TRBV6-1 NA NA CASSEVGWGGTEAFF TGTGCCAGCAGTGAAGTGGGGTGGGGAGGCACTGAAGCTTTCTTT
TRBJ2-1 TRBV9 TRBD2 NA CASSPLGEGLAGGVFF TGTGCCAGCAGCCCGCTTGGGGAAGGACTAGCGGGAGGGGTGTTCTTC
TRBJ2-7 TRBV6-6 TRBD1 NA CASSLPGTGTYEQYF TGTGCCAGCAGCCTACCCGGGACAGGGACATACGAGCAGTACTTC
TRBJ2-5 TRBV15 TRBD1 NA CATSGQGGSQETQYF TGTGCCACCAGCGGACAGGGAGGTAGCCAAGAGACCCAGTACTTC
TRBJ2-7 TRBV5-1 TRBD1 NA CASSRDSGQSLREQYF TGCGCCAGCAGCCGCGATTCGGGACAGTCCTTGAGGGAGCAGTACTTC
TRBJ2-5 TRBV10-3 NA once CAIQTESQETQYF TGTGCCATCCAAACCGAGTCACAAGAGACCCAGTACTTC
TRBJ2-5 TRBV20-1 NA NA CIAALGETQYF TGCATCGCAGCGCTAGGAGAGACCCAGTACTTC
TRBJ2-2 TRBV30 NA NA CAWLDAGLDTGELFF TGTGCCTGGTTGGATGCGGGGCTGGACACCGGGGAGCTGTTTTTT
TRBJ2-3 TRBV6-5 NA NA CASSYSPDEYTDTQYF TGTGCCAGCAGTTACTCGCCCGACGAATACACAGATACGCAGTATTTT
TRBJ2-1 TRBV28 NA NA CASSLSNEQFF TGTGCCAGCAGTTTGAGTAATGAGCAGTTCTTC
TRBJ2-5 TRBV7-2 NA NA CASSFDVQETQYF TGTGCCAGCAGCTTCGACGTACAAGAGACCCAGTACTTC
TRBJ2-1 TRBV11-2 TRBD2 NA CASSSISGTYNEQFF TGTGCCAGCAGCTCGATTAGCGGGACCTACAATGAGCAGTTCTTC
TRBJ2-1 TRBV5-5 TRBD2 once CASRFSPAGNEQFF TGTGCCAGCAGGTTCTCCCCAGCGGGAAATGAGCAGTTCTTC
TRBJ1-1 TRBV9 TRBD1 NA CASSATLGQMNTEAFF TGTGCCAGCAGCGCTACATTGGGACAGATGAACACTGAAGCTTTCTTT
TRBJ2-2 TRBV11-2 TRBD1 NA CASSPGALGQGVTGELFF TGTGCCAGCAGCCCAGGTGCCCTAGGACAGGGGGTCACCGGGGAGCTGTTTTTT
TRBJ1-3 TRBV18 NA NA CASSPDSSTIYF TGTGCCAGCTCACCAGACTCTAGCACCATATATTTT
TRBJ2-3 TRBV4-1 TRBD2 NA CASSLAGGQDTQYF TGCGCCAGCAGCCTAGCGGGAGGCCAAGATACGCAGTATTTT
TRBJ2-3 TRBV25-1 NA once CASSGRTEVIDTQYF TGTGCCAGCAGTGGACGGACAGAGGTGATAGATACGCAGTATTTT
TRBJ1-5 TRBV9 NA NA CASSVGGEHQPQHF TGTGCCAGCAGCGTAGGCGGGGAACATCAGCCCCAGCATTTT
TRBJ2-7 TRBV27 NA NA CASSFGSDYEQYF TGTGCCAGCAGTTTCGGTAGCGACTACGAGCAGTACTTC
TRBJ2-1 TRBV5-1 NA NA CASSLGGYNEQFF TGCGCCAGCAGCTTGGGGGGTTACAATGAGCAGTTCTTC
TRBJ2-7 TRBV6-5 NA NA CASSRGRYEQYF TGTGCCAGCAGCAGGGGCCGGTACGAGCAGTACTTC
TRBJ1-2 TRBV28 NA NA CASSLPGEGYTF TGTGCCAGCAGTTTGCCAGGGGAAGGCTACACCTTC
TRBJ1-1 TRBV6-1 TRBD1 NA CASSAQGAGNTEAFF TGTGCCAGCAGTGCACAGGGGGCCGGTAACACTGAAGCTTTCTTT
TRBJ2-1 TRBV9 TRBD2 NA CASSPARTSGRADGSYNEQFF TGTGCCAGCAGCCCTGCACGGACTAGCGGGAGAGCTGATGGCTCCTACAATGAGCAGTTCTTC
TRBJ2-3 TRBV7-8 NA NA CASSLALWGGRSTDTQYF TGTGCCAGCAGCTTAGCGTTGTGGGGGGGCCGCAGCACAGATACGCAGTATTTT
TRBJ2-7 TRBV28 NA NA CASSQGGATLYEQYF TGTGCCAGCAGTCAGGGGGGCGCGACGCTCTACGAGCAGTACTTC
TRBJ2-2 TRBV25-1 NA once CASSQGIGELFF TGTGCCAGCAGTCAGGGGATCGGGGAGCTGTTTTTT
TRBJ2-5 TRBV4-2 TRBD1 NA CASSQETAGQGAAGQETQYF TGTGCCAGCAGCCAAGAAACGGCGGGACAGGGGGCAGCTGGGCAAGAGACCCAGTACTTC
TRBJ2-3 TRBV30 NA NA CAWSVGVSTDTQYF TGTGCCTGGAGTGTAGGGGTGAGCACAGATACGCAGTATTTT
TRBJ2-1 TRBV5-1 NA few CASSLNDEQFF TGCGCCAGCAGCTTGAATGATGAGCAGTTCTTC
TRBJ1-1 TRBV27 TRBD1 NA CASSSQGIEAFF TGTGCCAGCAGTTCACAGGGGATTGAAGCTTTCTTT
TRBJ2-5 TRBV7-2 NA NA CASSSGVQETQYF TGTGCCAGCAGCTCTGGCGTTCAAGAGACCCAGTACTTC
TRBJ2-5 TRBV2 NA NA CASSADSGRAQYF TGTGCCAGCAGTGCTGACAGCGGCCGGGCCCAGTACTTC
TRBJ2-5 TRBV5-1 NA NA CASSDGTASQETQYF TGCGCCAGCAGCGACGGGACGGCGAGCCAAGAGACCCAGTACTTC
TRBJ2-1 TRBV28 NA NA CASSYQGLHNEQFF TGTGCCAGCAGTTATCAGGGGTTGCACAATGAGCAGTTCTTC
TRBJ2-1 TRBV6-5 NA once CASSALRGYNEQFF TGTGCCAGCAGTGCCCTTCGAGGGTACAATGAGCAGTTCTTC
TRBJ2-7 TRBV6-6 TRBD1 NA CASSSGIGQGLYEQYF TGTGCCAGCAGTTCGGGCATAGGACAGGGACTTTACGAGCAGTACTTC
TRBJ2-5 TRBV5-1 TRBD2 NA CASSLALAGVGQETQYF TGCGCCAGCAGCTTGGCCCTAGCGGGAGTGGGTCAAGAGACCCAGTACTTC
TRBJ2-3 TRBV5-1 TRBD1 NA CASSLEETGFGTDTQYF TGCGCCAGCAGCTTGGAGGAGACAGGGTTTGGCACAGATACGCAGTATTTT
TRBJ1-4 TRBV5-4 TRBD1 NA CASSLSGTGNEKLFF TGTGCCAGCAGCCTATCCGGGACAGGGAATGAAAAACTGTTTTTT
TRBJ2-7 TRBV7-9 TRBD2 NA CASSPFSPSGRPGPYEQYF TGTGCCAGCAGCCCTTTTTCGCCTAGCGGGAGACCCGGGCCCTACGAGCAGTACTTC
TRBJ1-2 TRBV11-2 TRBD1 NA CASSPYLTGGYGYTF TGTGCCAGCAGCCCCTACCTGACAGGGGGCTATGGCTACACCTTC
TRBJ2-1 TRBV27 NA NA CASSLSSGETHNEQFF TGTGCCAGCAGTTTATCGTCGGGGGAGACCCACAATGAGCAGTTCTTC
TRBJ2-1 TRBV4-3 TRBD2 NA CASSQDVPSGYYNEQFF TGCGCCAGCAGCCAAGATGTTCCTAGCGGGTACTACAATGAGCAGTTCTTC
TRBJ2-7 TRBV11-2 NA NA CASSLGRDYEQYF TGTGCCAGCAGCTTGGGACGGGACTACGAGCAGTACTTC
TRBJ1-4 TRBV28 TRBD1 NA CASSQGGAVEKLFF TGTGCCAGCAGCCAGGGGGGAGCGGTTGAAAAACTGTTTTTT
TRBJ2-3 TRBV9 NA NA CASSVTGSADTQYF TGTGCCAGCAGCGTTACAGGTTCCGCAGATACGCAGTATTTT
TRBJ1-2 TRBV5-1 NA NA CASSSLGLSTNYGYTF TGCGCCAGCAGCAGCTTGGGGCTATCCACTAACTATGGCTACACCTTC
TRBJ2-7 TRBV7-6 TRBD2 NA CASSPSGSSYEQYF TGTGCCAGCAGCCCTAGCGGGAGCTCCTACGAGCAGTACTTC
TRBJ2-5 TRBV9 NA NA CASSTSGTRGAETQYF TGTGCCAGCAGCACATCCGGAACTAGGGGGGCGGAGACCCAGTACTTC
TRBJ2-3 TRBV21-1 NA NA CASSKKGDRVTDTQYF TGTGCCAGCAGCAAGAAAGGGGACAGGGTAACAGATACGCAGTATTTT
TRBJ2-6 TRBV28 NA NA CASNTLGQGVANVLTF TGTGCCAGCAACACACTTGGGCAGGGCGTGGCCAACGTCCTGACTTTC